The 2 T cell receptor beta chains below all came from one sample that was sequenced in a study of blood T cell repertoires in COVID-19. TCRdb's table, derived via immunoSEQ multiplex PCR, lists solely in-frame clones and lacks some. The table records under 250,000 clones, 65% to 85% of them present only once. The source material was peripheral blood. The receptors were sampled from a man over 45 with active or convalescent COVID-19.

The V gene is TRBV5-1, the J gene TRBJ1-6, with D perhaps TRBD1 (5 bases). Germline V CDR1 and CDR2: SGHRS, YFSETQ. V lost 0 bases, J lost 0 bases, and 7 bases lay in between. The CDR3 is 16 residues long. CDR3 region: CASSLGGGSYNSPLHF. CDR3 DNA: TGCGCCAGCAGCTTGGGGGGGGGCTCCTATAATTCACCCCTCCACTTT.

The chain joins TRBV5-6 to TRBJ2-2, with TRBD2 matching 10 bases. Germline CDR1 is SGHDT and CDR2 is YYEEEE. J gave up 6 bases and V 0 bases, and 8 bases lay outside the gene matches. The CDR3 covers 17 residues. CDR3 nucleotide sequence: TGTGCCAGCAGCTTGGGGGGCCCTAGCGGGGGCGCCGGGGAGCTGTTTTTT. Translated: CASSLGGPSGGAGELFF.